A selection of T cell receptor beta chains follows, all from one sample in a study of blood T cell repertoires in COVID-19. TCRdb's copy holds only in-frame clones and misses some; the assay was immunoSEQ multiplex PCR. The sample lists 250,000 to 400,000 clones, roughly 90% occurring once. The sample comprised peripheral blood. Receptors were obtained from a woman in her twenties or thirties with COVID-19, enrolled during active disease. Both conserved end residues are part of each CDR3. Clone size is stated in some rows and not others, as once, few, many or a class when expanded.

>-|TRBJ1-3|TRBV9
CASSVFAGGSRGSREGNTIYF
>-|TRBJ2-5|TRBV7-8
CASSVWTGLRVEGETQYF
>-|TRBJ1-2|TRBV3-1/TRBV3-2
CASSQGGAVYGYTF
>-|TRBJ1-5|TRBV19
CASSILGEVGQPQHF
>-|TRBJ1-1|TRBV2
CASSDAGWGVNTEAFF
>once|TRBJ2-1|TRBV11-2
CASSLNGENEQFF
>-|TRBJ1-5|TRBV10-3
CAISAAGTNQPQHF
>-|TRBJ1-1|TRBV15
CATSLRDTNPNTEAFF
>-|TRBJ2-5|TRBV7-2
CASSPAGRLEETQYF
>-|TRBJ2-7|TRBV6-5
CASSYSLAGYYEQYF
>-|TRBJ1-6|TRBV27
CASSLRQAQGGGSPLHF
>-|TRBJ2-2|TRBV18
CASSPTTNTGELFF
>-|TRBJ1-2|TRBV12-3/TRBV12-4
CASGSPGYTF
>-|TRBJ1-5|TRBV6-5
CASSLAQPQHF
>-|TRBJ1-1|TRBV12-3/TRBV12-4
CASAQGVNTEAFF
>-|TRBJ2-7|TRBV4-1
CASSQDTITYEQYF
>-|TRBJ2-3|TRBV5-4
CASSSGVREGSDTQYF
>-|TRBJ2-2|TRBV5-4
CASSLGGRQGTGELFF
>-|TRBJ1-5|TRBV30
CAWRPQGRNQPQHF
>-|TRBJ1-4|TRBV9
CASSAQNRVNEKLFF
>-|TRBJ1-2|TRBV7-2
CASSSRGRGYGYTF
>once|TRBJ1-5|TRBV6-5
CASNTDSTYQPQHF
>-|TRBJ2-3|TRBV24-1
CATSDFASGKGDTQYF
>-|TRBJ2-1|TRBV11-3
CASSLGPSGDEQFF
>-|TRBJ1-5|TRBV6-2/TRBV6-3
CASSETDRNQPQHF
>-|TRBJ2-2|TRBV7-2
CASSLDKGLHPGELFF
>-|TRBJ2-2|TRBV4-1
CASSIRQGNTGELFF
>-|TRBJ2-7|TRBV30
CAWNNGGSYEQYF
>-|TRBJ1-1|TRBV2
CARKGRTTEAFF
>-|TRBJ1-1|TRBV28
CASSLRTGRTEAFF
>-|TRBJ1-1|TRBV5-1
CASSFGPGATEAFF
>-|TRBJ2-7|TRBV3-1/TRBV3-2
CASSAGLAGFYEQYF
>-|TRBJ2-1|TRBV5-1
CASSLEQVPYNEQFF
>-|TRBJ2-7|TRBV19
CASSRQGISYEQYF
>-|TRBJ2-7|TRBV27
CASSSGTEYEQYF
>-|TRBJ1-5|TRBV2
CASSSGQGGNQPQHF
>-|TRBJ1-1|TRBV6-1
CASSEGRGTEAFF
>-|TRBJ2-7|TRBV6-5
CASSLDRGTYEQYF
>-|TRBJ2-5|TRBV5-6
CASSYWAVQETQYF
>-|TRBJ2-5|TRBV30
CAWSTRGGETQYF
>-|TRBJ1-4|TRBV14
CASSQDSVRWGEKLFF
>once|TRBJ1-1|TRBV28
CASSFIEGRRAEAFF
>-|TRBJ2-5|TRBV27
CASSPFGGAEETQYF
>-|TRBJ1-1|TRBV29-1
CSVSGVAEAFF
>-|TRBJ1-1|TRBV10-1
CASSEFLRAPAFF
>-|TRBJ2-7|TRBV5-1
CASSRQGRTPGLVDPSSYEQYF
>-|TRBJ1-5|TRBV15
CATSRDPGADQPQHF
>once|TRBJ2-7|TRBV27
CASSGEGTGNYYEQYF